This T cell receptor beta chain was retrieved from a study of vaccination effects on CD4 cells after COVID-19. Study at large: Each participant received a vaccine that was either BNT162b2 or mRNA-1273, given as two doses. Study outcomes and limitations: Infection- and vaccine-induced clones contracted markedly late after vaccination.

Using immunoSEQ multiplex PCR, the repertoire was profiled, and TCRdb retains in-frame clones only, with some absent. The repertoire consists of about 22,000 clones, with around 66% occurring once and the leading ten covering about 11%. This clone has only a few counts. Its antigen remains unknown. V was pared by 5 bases and J by 1 base, with 8 bases between. CDR3 length: 13 amino acids. Germline assignment: CDR1 SGHVS and CDR2 FQNEAQ. Ahead of sequencing, the ViraFEST assay grew antigen-specific CD4+ T cells using viral peptide pools. The authors isolated CD4+ T cells after around 11 days of culture. For each well, two million PBMC were cultured with around 10 IU/ml IL-2 and roughly 9.8 ug/ml peptides. IL-2 medium supplanted half the medium on days 3 and 7.

The starting material was CD4+ T cells from PBMCs cultured with HCoV-229E spike peptides, obtained before COVID-19 vaccination. The receptor was isolated from a human donor who received a COVID-19 vaccine. The chain combines TRBV7-8 with TRBJ1-1, with D perhaps TRBD1 (6 bases). CDR3 sequence reads: CASSPTGNTEAFF. For the CDR3, the DNA is TGTGCCAGCAGCCCGACAGGGAACACTGAAGCTTTCTTT.